This TCR beta chain stems from a study of T cells in Graves' hyperthyroidism and ophthalmopathy. Study-wide points: Ophthalmopathy and stable hyperthyroidism were told apart by a 13 V-J model.

The definition of stable Graves' hyperthyroidism was no ophthalmopathy progression within 18 months. Patients were excluded for uncontrolled infection, other autoimmune disease, pregnancy or lactation. As to this clonotype: Its cognate antigen is unknown.

The CDR3 length is 14 residues. Trimming shortened V by 7 bases and J by 3 bases, and 18 bases separated the two germline ends. Germline CDR1 is SQVTM and CDR2 is ANQGSEA. RNA transcripts were the template for amplifying TCR beta CDR3 regions. The HTBI primer set served for first-round RT-PCR of the TCR CDR3. From the multiplex PCR reads, TCRdb called clonotypes with MiXCR, one entry per CDR3 protein. The sample records a few hundred thousand distinct CDR3 sequences, 35% to 55% being singletons. This TCR was recovered from a woman in her late teens or twenties with Graves' hyperthyroidism. The specimen was peripheral blood or thyroid tissue (not recorded which). The chain is built from TRBV29-1 and TRBJ1-2; D ambiguous. CDR3 sequence reads: CSASSYQTDYGYTF. CDR3 nucleotide sequence: TGCAGCGCCAGTAGCTACCAGACTGACTATGGCTACACCTTC.